This TCR beta chain was obtained from a study of blood T cells in healthy people across ages. Study background: Capture by template switching was about one barcoded beta molecule per two T cells. Overall study findings and caveats: Reliance upon unsorted PBMCs precluded definitive naive versus antigen-experienced comparison. Estimates drawn from one million T cells were deemed to understate diversity. Long-lived and aged donors differed, with more naive CD4+ cells and higher diversity in the long-lived.

As regards this clonotype: Its antigen is currently unknown.

It was with a sample-barcoded 5' primer and a J-beta primer mix that a second PCR of roughly 7 to 12 cycles was run. TCRdb reprocessed the 5' RACE reads with MiXCR, giving one entry per CDR3 protein. This table has 700,000 to 850,000 distinct CDR3 sequences, about 36% appearing once. The origin of this receptor is a young man in good health. Specimen: blood.

CDR3: CSAERQGSYEQYF. CDR3 nucleotide sequence: TGCAGTGCTGAGAGACAGGGGAGCTACGAGCAGTACTTC. The chain is built from TRBV20-1 and TRBJ2-7; 8 bases match TRBD1. V was pared by 5 bases and J by 3 bases, with 6 bases of the junction left unmatched. This CDR3 region has 13 residues. Germline CDR1 DFQATT, CDR2 SNEGSKA (reference sequence).